This T cell receptor beta chain was observed in a study of blood T cell repertoires in COVID-19. Study as a whole: The study drew acute and convalescent COVID-19 samples from the United States, Italy and Spain. PBMCs, B-cell-depleted T cells, or T cells provided the cDNA or gDNA that made up the material.

Germline loops: CDR1 SEHNR, CDR2 FQNEAQ (reference sequence). The CDR3 contains 13 residues. Unmatched junction bases numbered 5, after V lost 5 bases and J lost 5 bases. Per the original data handling: Nucleated cell counts were estimated from reference gene primer amplification. TCRdb keeps only in-frame clones here, not all; method: immunoSEQ multiplex PCR. The V and J calls and clone size are taken from that table; D and trimming were inferred from the DNA. The sample has around 200,000 clones, about four fifths seen once. J is TRBJ1-1 and V is TRBV7-9, with 7 bases lining up with TRBD1. This clonotype originated in a woman between 50 and 59 years old with acute or convalescent COVID-19. Material for sequencing was peripheral blood. The CDR3 nucleotides are TGTGCCAGCAGCCGACAGGGCGGTACTGAAGCTTTCTTT. Residues: CASSRQGGTEAFF.